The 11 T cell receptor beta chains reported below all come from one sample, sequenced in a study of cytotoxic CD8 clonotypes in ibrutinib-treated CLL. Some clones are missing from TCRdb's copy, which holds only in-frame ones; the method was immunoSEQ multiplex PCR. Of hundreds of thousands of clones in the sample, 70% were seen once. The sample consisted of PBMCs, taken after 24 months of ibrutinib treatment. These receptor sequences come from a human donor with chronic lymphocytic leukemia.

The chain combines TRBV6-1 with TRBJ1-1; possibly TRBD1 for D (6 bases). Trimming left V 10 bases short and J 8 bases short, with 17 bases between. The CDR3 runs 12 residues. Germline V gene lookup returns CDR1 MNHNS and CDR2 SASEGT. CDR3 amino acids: CATPRGGSEAFF. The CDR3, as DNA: TGTGCCACCCCCAGGGGCGGGTCCGAAGCTTTCTTT.

The CDR3 nucleotides are TGTGCCACCTTTAGACAGGGCTACGAGCAGTACTTC. It encodes CATFRQGYEQYF. The chain links TRBV6-6 to TRBJ2-7; 7 positions agree with TRBD1. Per the germline V gene, CDR1 is MNHNY and CDR2 is SVGAGI (reference sequence). The CDR3 sequence is 12 residues long. Trimming removed 10 bases from V and 3 bases from J; junction bases left unmatched: 6.

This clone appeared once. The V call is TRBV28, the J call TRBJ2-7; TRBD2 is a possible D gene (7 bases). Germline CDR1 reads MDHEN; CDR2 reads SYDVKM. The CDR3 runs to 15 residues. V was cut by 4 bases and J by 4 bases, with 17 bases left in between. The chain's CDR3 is CASSSGGQGRYEQYF. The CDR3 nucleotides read TGTGCCAGCAGTTCCGGGGGGCAGGGGCGGTACGAGCAGTACTTC.

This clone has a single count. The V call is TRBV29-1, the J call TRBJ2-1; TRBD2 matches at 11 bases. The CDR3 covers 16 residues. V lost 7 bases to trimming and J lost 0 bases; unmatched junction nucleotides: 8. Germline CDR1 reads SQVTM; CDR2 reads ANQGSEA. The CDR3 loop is CSAETSGMNSYNEQFF. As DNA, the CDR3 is TGCAGCGCCGAGACTAGCGGGATGAACTCCTACAATGAGCAGTTCTTC.

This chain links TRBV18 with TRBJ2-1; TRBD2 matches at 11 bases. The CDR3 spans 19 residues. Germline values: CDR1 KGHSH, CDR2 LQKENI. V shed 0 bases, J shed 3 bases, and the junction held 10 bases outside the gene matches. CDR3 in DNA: TGTGCCAGCTCACCACCGGTGGTTAGCGGGAGGGCCTTCTACAATGAGCAGTTCTTC. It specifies CASSPPVVSGRAFYNEQFF.

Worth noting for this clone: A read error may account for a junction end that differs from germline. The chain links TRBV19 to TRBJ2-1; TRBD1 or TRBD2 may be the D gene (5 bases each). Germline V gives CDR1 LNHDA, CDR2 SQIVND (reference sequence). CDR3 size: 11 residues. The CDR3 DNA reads TGTGCCAGTAGCATAGGGACCTTACAGTTCTTC. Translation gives CASSIGTLQFF.

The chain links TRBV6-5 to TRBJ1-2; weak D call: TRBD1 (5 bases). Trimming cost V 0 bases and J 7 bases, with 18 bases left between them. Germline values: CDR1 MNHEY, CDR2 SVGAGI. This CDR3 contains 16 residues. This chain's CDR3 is CASSYSDRGLGSGYTF. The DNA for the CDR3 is TGTGCCAGCAGTTACTCGGATAGGGGATTGGGCAGTGGCTACACCTTC.

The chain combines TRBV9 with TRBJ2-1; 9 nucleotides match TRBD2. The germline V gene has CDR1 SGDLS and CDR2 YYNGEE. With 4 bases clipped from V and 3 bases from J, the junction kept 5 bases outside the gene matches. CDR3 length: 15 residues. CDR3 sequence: CASSFSGSYYNEQFF. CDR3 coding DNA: TGTGCCAGCAGCTTTAGCGGGAGTTACTACAATGAGCAGTTCTTC.

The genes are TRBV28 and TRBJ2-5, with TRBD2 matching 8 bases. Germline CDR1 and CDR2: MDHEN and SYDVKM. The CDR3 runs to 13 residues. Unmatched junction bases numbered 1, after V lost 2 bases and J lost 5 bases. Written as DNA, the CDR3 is TGTGCCAGCAGTTTAGCGGGAGGTGAGACCCAGTACTTC. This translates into CASSLAGGETQYF.

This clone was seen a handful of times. CDR3 sequence: CASSFERREGFNEQFF. DNA of the CDR3: TGTGCCAGCAGTTTTGAGAGGCGGGAGGGCTTCAATGAGCAGTTCTTC. This sequence joins TRBV27 and TRBJ2-1, with 9 bases lining up with TRBD2. V was pared by 3 bases and J by 6 bases, with 9 bases of the junction left unmatched. Germline-derived CDR1 and CDR2 are MNHEY and SMNVEV (reference sequence). CDR3 length: 16 residues.

The CDR3 sequence is CASSIPGTANYEQYF. CDR3 nucleotide sequence: TGTGCCAGCAGCATTCCCGGGACGGCCAACTACGAGCAGTACTTC. The V gene is TRBV28, the J gene TRBJ2-7; D may match TRBD1 or TRBD2 (5 bases each). The CDR3 consists of 15 residues. V dropped 6 bases and J dropped 3 bases, with 18 bases sitting between them. Germline CDR1 and CDR2: MDHEN and SYDVKM. Filled out from reference TRBV28 and TRBJ2-7, the complete variable domain reads DVKVTQSSRYLVKRTGEKVFLECVQDMDHENMFWYRQDPGLGLRLIYFSYDVKMKEKGDIPEGYSVSREKKERFSLILESASTNQTSMYLCASSIPGTANYEQYFGPGTRLTVT.